The rows below give T cell receptor beta chains drawn from one sample of a study of control samples from healthy donors and cancer patients. The table came from immunoSEQ multiplex PCR; TCRdb's copy has only in-frame clones and leaves some out. The table has 80,000 or so clones, 94% seen once. The sample was blood. The receptors here all came from a woman between 40 and 55 years old in good health. Each CDR3 is given with its conserved first and last residue. The D gene is left open where the match is weak. Not every row has a clone size; where given, it reads once, few, many or a size class.

.	TRBV6-2/TRBV6-3	TRBJ1-3	TRBD1	CASSSGTGDSGNTIYF	TGTGCCAGCAGTTCCGGGACAGGAGACTCTGGAAACACCATATATTTT
.	TRBV25-1	TRBJ2-7	.	CASSSGYEQYF	TGTGCCAGCAGTTCGGGGTACGAGCAGTACTTC
.	TRBV5-8	TRBJ2-7	TRBD2	CASRLAGFSEQYF	TGTGCCAGCAGACTAGCGGGGTTCTCCGAGCAGTACTTC
.	TRBV6-1	TRBJ2-1	.	CASSEAAGGEQFF	TGTGCCAGCAGTGAAGCGGCCGGGGGCGAGCAGTTCTTC
.	TRBV7-9	TRBJ2-1	.	CASSRPPGNGQFF	TGTGCCAGCAGCCGCCCACCTGGAAATGGGCAGTTCTTC
.	TRBV6-1	TRBJ1-6	.	CASSEHRTSPLHF	TGTGCCAGCAGTGAACACCGGACTTCACCCCTCCACTTT
.	TRBV12-3/TRBV12-4	TRBJ2-7	TRBD1	CASSWTGVAEQYF	TGTGCCAGCAGTTGGACAGGGGTAGCCGAGCAGTACTTC
.	TRBV6-2/TRBV6-3	TRBJ2-3	.	CASSYLHIDTQYF	TGTGCCAGCAGTTACTTGCACATAGATACGCAGTATTTT
.	TRBV7-2	TRBJ1-3	.	CASSYMTGTRNTIYF	TGTGCCAGCAGTTATATGACAGGAACAAGAAACACCATATATTTT
.	TRBV3-1/TRBV3-2	TRBJ1-2	.	CASSQNVDADGYTF	TGTGCCAGCAGCCAGAACGTGGATGCGGATGGCTACACCTTC
once	TRBV28	TRBJ1-2	TRBD1	CAGSLEQGKYNYGYTF	TGTGCCGGCAGTTTAGAACAGGGGAAGTATAACTATGGCTACACCTTC
.	TRBV11-2	TRBJ1-2	.	CASSLGTLKGDGYTF	TGTGCCAGCAGCTTAGGCACCCTAAAGGGGGATGGCTACACCTTC
once	TRBV15	TRBJ1-4	TRBD1	CATSRDTGGFEKLFF	TGTGCCACCAGCAGAGATACAGGGGGCTTTGAAAAACTGTTTTTT
.	TRBV7-2	TRBJ2-1	.	CASSRTSGSYNEQFF	TGTGCCAGCAGCCGTACTAGTGGTTCCTACAATGAGCAGTTCTTC
.	TRBV5-1	TRBJ2-1	.	CASSMDGDNEQFF	TGCGCCAGCAGCATGGACGGTGACAATGAGCAGTTCTTC
.	TRBV29-1	TRBJ2-7	TRBD1	CSVDRQGEGGYEQYF	TGCAGCGTTGATAGACAGGGGGAGGGTGGCTACGAGCAGTACTTC
.	TRBV6-5	TRBJ1-1	TRBD1	CASSRGQGNTEAFF	TGTGCCAGCAGCCGGGGACAGGGGAACACTGAAGCTTTCTTT
once	TRBV5-1	TRBJ1-4	.	CASSPFFGTTNEKLFF	TGCGCCAGCAGCCCCTTCTTCGGGACCACTAATGAAAAACTGTTTTTT
.	TRBV2	TRBJ1-1	.	CAGTGTGNTEAFF	TGTGCCGGAACGGGAACAGGGAACACTGAAGCTTTCTTT
.	TRBV5-5	TRBJ2-1	.	CASSLLGDEQFF	TGTGCCAGCAGCTTGTTAGGCGATGAGCAGTTCTTC
.	TRBV19	TRBJ2-7	.	CASSIGSGHPSYEQYF	TGTGCCAGTAGTATTGGGTCGGGACATCCTTCCTACGAGCAGTACTTC
.	TRBV9	TRBJ1-4	.	CASSAFSGVSELFF	TGTGCCAGCAGCGCTTTCTCAGGGGTTTCGGAACTGTTTTTT
.	TRBV6-5	TRBJ2-7	.	CASRLQTGAYEQYF	TGTGCCAGCAGGCTCCAGACAGGAGCCTACGAGCAGTACTTC
.	TRBV7-9	TRBJ1-1	.	CASSGVEAFF	TGTGCCAGCAGCGGCGTGGAAGCTTTCTTT
.	TRBV30	TRBJ1-1	.	CAWSAGGRTEAFF	TGTGCCTGGAGTGCCGGGGGAAGGACTGAAGCTTTCTTT
.	TRBV6-5	TRBJ2-7	TRBD1	CASLFLPGQGDEQYF	TGTGCCAGTCTCTTCCTACCGGGACAGGGTGACGAGCAGTACTTC
.	TRBV19	TRBJ1-1	TRBD1	CASRDRGGTEAFF	TGTGCCAGTAGGGACAGGGGAGGAACTGAAGCTTTCTTT
.	TRBV23-1	TRBJ2-7	.	CASSQGYSDRTLYEQYF	TGCGCCAGCAGTCAGGGGTATTCGGACAGAACCCTCTACGAGCAGTACTTC
.	TRBV6-5	TRBJ2-1	TRBD2	CASSSPGLVYNEQFF	TGTGCCAGCAGTTCCCCGGGACTAGTCTACAATGAGCAGTTCTTC
.	TRBV14	TRBJ2-7	.	CASSQFTHEQYF	TGTGCCAGCAGCCAGTTTACCCACGAGCAGTACTTC
.	TRBV7-9	TRBJ1-1	.	CASTPWGSQEINTEAFF	TGTGCCAGCACCCCTTGGGGATCACAGGAGATAAACACTGAAGCTTTCTTT
once	TRBV6-5	TRBJ2-5	TRBD1	CASSYGQGSTETQYF	TGTGCCAGCAGTTACGGACAGGGTAGTACGGAGACCCAGTACTTC
once	TRBV29-1	TRBJ1-2	.	CSVEDRRGVYYGYTF	TGCAGCGTTGAAGATCGCCGGGGGGTTTACTATGGCTACACCTTC
.	TRBV4-2	TRBJ1-1	.	CASSLISVWHDEAFF	TGTGCCAGCAGCCTAATTTCGGTTTGGCACGACGAAGCTTTCTTT
.	TRBV5-1	TRBJ1-3	TRBD1	CASSFTGVTGNTIYF	TGCGCCAGCAGCTTCACAGGGGTAACTGGAAACACCATATATTTT
.	TRBV10-3	TRBJ2-2	TRBD2	CAISLQLAGVSAGTGELFF	TGTGCCATCAGCCTGCAACTAGCGGGAGTAAGCGCCGGCACCGGGGAGCTGTTTTTT
once	TRBV24-1	TRBJ2-7	.	CATILHLGGESRGPYEQYF	TGTGCCACCATACTCCACCTCGGCGGGGAGAGCAGGGGACCCTACGAGCAGTACTTC
.	TRBV5-8	TRBJ2-5	.	CASKLGTSQETQYF	TGTGCCAGCAAGCTAGGCACTTCTCAAGAGACCCAGTACTTC
.	TRBV5-8	TRBJ2-5	.	CASSLGIIGRPQETQYF	TGTGCCAGCAGCTTGGGGATTATTGGACGGCCCCAAGAGACCCAGTACTTC
.	TRBV10-3	TRBJ2-1	TRBD2	CAITGTSGSGEQFF	TGTGCCATCACGGGGACTAGCGGGAGCGGTGAGCAGTTCTTC
.	TRBV4-2	TRBJ1-1	.	CASSQVGQETSEAFF	TGTGCCAGCAGCCAAGTCGGGCAGGAGACTTCTGAAGCTTTCTTT
.	TRBV2	TRBJ2-3	.	CASTGQSTDTQYF	TGTGCCAGCACCGGACAGTCCACAGATACGCAGTATTTT
.	TRBV10-3	TRBJ2-5	.	CAISLQDQETQYF	TGTGCCATCAGCCTACAGGACCAAGAGACCCAGTACTTC
.	TRBV6-4	TRBJ2-1	TRBD1	CASSEKTGGSYNEQFF	TGTGCCAGCAGTGAAAAGACAGGGGGGTCCTACAATGAGCAGTTCTTC
once	TRBV6-2/TRBV6-3	TRBJ1-1	.	CASSSKEGTEAFF	TGTGCCAGCAGTTCTAAGGAGGGCACTGAAGCTTTCTTT
.	TRBV27	TRBJ1-5	.	CASSLGGGNHQPQHF	TGTGCCAGCAGTTTAGGAGGGGGGAACCATCAGCCCCAGCATTTT
.	TRBV10-3	TRBJ1-1	TRBD1	CAISEGTAEAFF	TGTGCCATCAGTGAAGGGACAGCTGAAGCTTTCTTT